Shown below are 21 T cell receptor beta chains from a single sample sequenced in a study of cytomegalovirus exposure and HLA in healthy donors. 60 Vbeta and 13 Jbeta primers were used in PCR. Generated by immunoSEQ multiplex PCR, the TCRdb table keeps only in-frame clones and is missing some. The profile shows approximately 250,000 clones, around 80% of them singletons. What was sequenced was PBMCs. These receptors were collected from a boy aged 5-17 years in good health and CMV-seronegative.

The chain combines TRBV6-5 with TRBJ2-7; possibly TRBD2 for D (5 bases). Trimming pared 2 bases from V and 2 bases from J, leaving 13 bases between. Germline values: CDR1 MNHEY, CDR2 SVGAGI. This CDR3 contains 15 residues. CDR3 loop: CASSYEGGLAYEQYF. The CDR3 nucleotides read TGTGCCAGCAGTTACGAGGGCGGGTTAGCCTACGAGCAGTACTTC.

The CDR3 coding sequence is TGTGCCAGCAGCTCCCACGGGACTAGCGGGGTCTCCGCCGAGCAGTTCTTC. Translation gives CASSSHGTSGVSAEQFF. The V and J genes are TRBV9 and TRBJ2-1; 13 bases are a match to TRBD2. The germline gives CDR1 SGDLS, CDR2 YYNGEE. Trimming took 4 bases from V and 10 from J; bases not matched to a gene: 14. The CDR3 covers 17 residues.

The rearrangement uses TRBV7-9 and TRBJ2-7; 7 bases map to TRBD1. The CDR3 has 16 amino acids. V was pared by 7 bases and J by 1 base, with 13 bases of the junction left unmatched. The germline V gene encodes CDR1 SEHNR and CDR2 FQNEAQ (reference sequence). CDR3 protein: CASTSFLVGQSYEQYF. The CDR3 DNA is TGTGCCAGCACATCGTTTTTGGTGGGACAGTCCTACGAGCAGTACTTC.

This chain joins TRBV5-1 and TRBJ2-5; D might be TRBD1 (6 bases). The CDR3 contains 15 residues. Germline values: CDR1 SGHRS, CDR2 YFSETQ. V lost 7 bases to trimming and J lost 2 bases, with 18 bases between them. The chain's CDR3 is CASFILPQGQETQYF. CDR3 sequence (DNA): TGCGCCAGCTTTATTTTACCCCAGGGGCAAGAGACCCAGTACTTC. The variable domain in full, completed from reference TRBV5-1 and TRBJ2-5, reads KAGVTQTPRYLIKTRGQQVTLSCSPISGHRSVSWYQQTPGQGLQFLFEYFSETQRNKGNFPGRFSGRQFSNSRSEMNVSTLELGDSALYLCASFILPQGQETQYFGPGTRLLVL.

This rearrangement joins TRBV5-1 to TRBJ1-2, with 8 bases identical to TRBD1. Germline V gene lookup returns CDR1 SGHRS and CDR2 YFSETQ. V trimming: 4 bases; J trimming: 8 bases; junction bases outside the gene matches: 10. The CDR3 consists of 14 residues. This CDR3 is CASSLGGQAWGYTF. CDR3 nucleotide sequence: TGCGCCAGCAGCCTTGGGGGACAGGCCTGGGGCTACACCTTC.

The rearrangement uses TRBV12-5 and TRBJ1-1; D gene ambiguous. The V end lost 3 bases, the J end lost 6 bases, and 5 bases lay between the germline ends. Germline V gives CDR1 LGHNT, CDR2 FRNRAP. The CDR3 sequence is 11 residues long. CDR3 sequence (DNA): TGTGCTAGTGGTTTACGGGCTGAAGCTTTCTTT. It is translated as CASGLRAEAFF.

This clone was detected once. This rearrangement joins TRBV6-1 to TRBJ1-2; D is unclear. This CDR3 has 12 residues. Trimming removed 8 bases from V and 3 bases from J, with 10 bases in between. The germline V gene encodes CDR1 MNHNS and CDR2 SASEGT. CDR3 coding DNA: TGTGCCAGCGGGCACGGTTACTATGGCTACACCTTC. Residues: CASGHGYYGYTF.

This rearrangement joins TRBV2 to TRBJ2-4; weak D call: TRBD2 (6 bases). Trimming left V 6 bases short and J 3 bases short, with 12 bases between. This CDR3 has 14 residues. Per germline, CDR1 SNHLY and CDR2 FYNNEI. The CDR3, as DNA: TGTGCCAGCAGGGAGGGATCTGGCAAAAACATTCAGTACTTC. Protein sequence: CASREGSGKNIQYF.

This clone was seen a handful of times. The V and J genes are TRBV14 and TRBJ2-1; D possibly corresponds to TRBD1 (6 bases). CDR3 length: 16 amino acids. The germline V gene encodes CDR1 SGHDN and CDR2 FVKESK. Trimming left V 2 bases short and J 9 bases short, with 20 bases between. In DNA form, the CDR3 reads TGTGCCAGCAGCCAAACAGGGTTGGGAATTGTGAGTGAGCAGTTCTTC. Protein product: CASSQTGLGIVSEQFF.

As for this clone: At one boundary the junction diverges from the germline segment, which might be a read error. The V call is TRBV2, the J call TRBJ1-1, with D perhaps TRBD1 (5 bases). The CDR3 has 13 residues. Germline CDR1 SNHLY, CDR2 FYNNEI. The chain's CDR3 is CVSSAGMNTEAFF. As DNA, the CDR3 is TGTGTCAGCAGTGCAGGGATGAACACTGAAGCTTTCTTT.

This sequence joins TRBV13 and TRBJ2-5; tentative D call: TRBD1 (6 bases). TRBJ2-7 matches the DNA end more closely, so the J call is doubtful. The germline CDR1 and CDR2 sequences are PRHDT and FYEKMQ (reference sequence). CDR3 size: 13 residues. The CDR3 is CASRDSNSYEQYF. In DNA, the CDR3 is TGTGCCAGCAGGGACAGTAACTCCTACGAGCAGTACTTC.

This clone came up a few times. The chain uses TRBV5-1 and TRBJ2-1, with 7 positions matching TRBD2. Germline V gene data show CDR1 as SGHRS and CDR2 as YFSETQ. The CDR3 sequence is 15 residues long. The trim removed 4 bases at V and 2 bases at J, leaving 6 bases unmatched. The CDR3 DNA is TGCGCCAGCAGCGTGACTAGCTCCCCCTACAATGAGCAGTTCTTC. Its translation is CASSVTSSPYNEQFF.

This clone has a handful of counts. This rearrangement joins TRBV7-9 to TRBJ2-5, with a weak D call TRBD1 (6 bases). The CDR3 extends over 13 amino acids. Trimming left V 5 bases short and J 11 bases short, with 18 bases between. The germline CDR1 and CDR2 sequences are SEHNR and FQNEAQ (reference sequence). The CDR3 here is CASSQGQLSTQYF. DNA of the CDR3: TGTGCCAGCAGCCAAGGACAGCTCTCGACGCAGTACTTC. Together with reference TRBV7-9 and TRBJ2-5, the CDR3 gives the full variable domain: DTGVSQNPRHKITKRGQNVTFRCDPISEHNRLYWYRQTLGQGPEFLTYFQNEAQLEKSRLLSDRFSAERPKGSFSTLEIQRTEQGDSAMYLCASSQGQLSTQYFGPGTRLLVL.

The CDR3 reads CASSLATSGTNEQFF. The CDR3 DNA is TGCGCCAGCAGCTTGGCGACTAGCGGGACCAATGAGCAGTTCTTC. The rearrangement uses TRBV5-1 and TRBJ2-1; TRBD2 matches at 11 bases. CDR1 and CDR2 from the germline V gene are SGHRS and YFSETQ. This CDR3 is built from 15 residues. Losses at the gene ends were 0 bases for V and 6 bases for J; bases not matched to a gene: 2.

This clone was seen more than once but under ten times. The V gene is TRBV10-3, the J gene TRBJ1-1; D is perhaps TRBD1 (6 bases). Per the germline V gene, CDR1 is ENHRY and CDR2 is SYGVKD. The V end was cut by 4 bases, the J end by 1 base, with 13 bases between. The CDR3 has 15 residues. In nucleotides, the CDR3 is TGTGCCATCAGTGCCCCAGGGGTAGGGAACACTGAAGCTTTCTTT. It codes for CAISAPGVGNTEAFF.

V and J are TRBV29-1 and TRBJ1-1; maybe TRBD1 (5 bases). CDR1 is SQVTM and CDR2 is ANQGSEA in the germline V gene. This CDR3 region has 12 residues. V was clipped by 6 bases and J by 7 bases, with 15 bases between them. In DNA form, the CDR3 reads TGCAGCGTCGGCGGGGGGAGGGATGAAGCTTTCTTT. Protein sequence: CSVGGGRDEAFF.

The rearrangement uses TRBV30 and TRBJ1-2; TRBD1 matches at 8 bases. With V trimmed by 3 bases and J by 5 bases, 11 bases remained unmatched. The CDR3 spans 15 residues. Germline CDR1 is GTSNPN and CDR2 is SVGIG (reference sequence). The CDR3 sequence: CAWRETRDRLYGYTF. CDR3 sequence (DNA): TGTGCCTGGAGAGAGACCCGGGACAGGCTATATGGCTACACCTTC.

This clone appeared a single time. The chain carries TRBV7-2 and TRBJ2-3; 10 bases match TRBD2. Trimming took 4 bases from V and 4 from J; bases not matched to a gene: 11. There are 17 residues in the CDR3. Germline assignment: CDR1 SGHTA and CDR2 FQGNSA. DNA for the CDR3: TGTGCCAGCAGCTCCCAAAGCGGGAGGGGGGTCCCAGATACGCAGTATTTT. Amino acid sequence: CASSSQSGRGVPDTQYF.

The chain links TRBV2 to TRBJ2-3; TRBD2 is a possible D gene (5 bases). CDR3 length: 12 residues. Germline CDR1 reads SNHLY; CDR2 reads FYNNEI. V was trimmed by 1 base and J by 14 bases, leaving 13 bases between them. The CDR3 nucleotides are TGTGCCAGCAGTGAAGTGACACGGAGGTCGTATTTT. This sequence encodes CASSEVTRRSYF. The whole variable domain, filled in from reference TRBV2 and TRBJ2-3, reads EPEVTQTPSHQVTQMGQEVILRCVPISNHLYFYWYRQILGQKVEFLVSFYNNEISEKSEIFDDQFSVERPDGSNFTLKIRSTKLEDSAMYFCASSEVTRRSYFGPGTRLTVL.

V is TRBV5-1 and J is TRBJ1-1; TRBD1 agrees at 7 bases. V lost 7 bases and J lost 3; bases outside the gene matches: 0. CDR3 size: 11 residues. The germline CDR1 and CDR2 sequences are SGHRS and YFSETQ. The CDR3 region has the DNA TGCGCCAGCCAGGGGGACACTGAAGCTTTCTTT. Protein sequence: CASQGDTEAFF.

The chain is built from TRBV19 and TRBJ2-1, with 15 bases that match TRBD2. Germline lookup yields CDR1 LNHDA and CDR2 SQIVND (reference sequence). The CDR3 spans 16 residues. J lost 6 bases, V lost 5 bases, and 5 bases had no gene match. The CDR3 reads CASSSGLAGGPNEQFF. The CDR3 nucleotides read TGTGCCAGTAGTTCAGGACTAGCGGGAGGGCCCAATGAGCAGTTCTTC.